The 23 T cell receptor beta chains presented below share a single source sample, sequenced in a study of OX40 agonist ivuxolimab in advanced cancers. Assay: immunoSEQ multiplex PCR; the TCRdb copy retains only in-frame clones and omits some. The sample comprises roughly 88,000 clones, more than 70% of which are singletons, and about 4.5% rests with the top ten. The source was CD4+ or CD8+ T cells sorted from blood, collected in a trial of the OX40 agonist ivuxolimab. The receptor set was obtained from an adult with an advanced solid tumor such as melanoma, head and neck, liver or kidney cancer.

The CDR3 reads CASSERRDPAEQFF. The CDR3 DNA reads as TGTGCCAGCAGTGAACGGCGGGACCCGGCGGAGCAGTTCTTC. This sequence joins TRBV6-1 and TRBJ2-1; weak D call: TRBD2 (6 bases). Germline V CDR1 and CDR2: MNHNS, SASEGT. V was cut by 2 bases and J by 10 bases, with 15 bases left in between. The CDR3 runs to 14 residues.

V gene TRBV4-3 combines with J gene TRBJ1-4; D is ambiguous. Germline CDR1 reads LGHNA; CDR2 reads YSLEER. V gave up 0 bases and J gave up 7 bases, with 12 bases separating them. This CDR3 region has 15 residues. The DNA of the CDR3 is TGCGCCAGCAGCCAAGAATTAGGGATCGGTGAAAAACTGTTTTTT. Its translation: CASSQELGIGEKLFF.

This chain uses TRBV5-1 with TRBJ2-1; TRBD1 is a possible D gene (5 bases). CDR1 and CDR2 (germline): SGHRS, YFSETQ. V was trimmed by 4 bases and J by 4 bases, leaving 15 bases between them. This CDR3 contains 15 residues. The CDR3 loop reads CASSQRQMLYNEQFF. In nucleotides, the CDR3 is TGCGCCAGCAGCCAAAGACAGATGCTATACAATGAGCAGTTCTTC.

This clone was recorded a few times. The chain is built from TRBV9 and TRBJ2-2; the D gene is possibly TRBD2 (5 bases). This CDR3 is 15 amino acids long. V lost 3 bases and J lost 1, with 10 bases in between. Germline CDR1 SGDLS, CDR2 YYNGEE. CDR3 protein: CASSGTAGNTGELFF. Here the CDR3 DNA reads TGTGCCAGCAGCGGGACTGCAGGGAACACCGGGGAGCTGTTTTTT.

The chain is built from TRBV28 and TRBJ1-1; possibly TRBD1 for D (5 bases). CDR1 is MDHEN and CDR2 is SYDVKM in the germline V gene. V was trimmed by 1 base and J by 10 bases, leaving 16 bases between them. This CDR3 has 14 residues. The CDR3 nucleotides are TGTGCCAGCAGTTTATTCGGGGGAGGTAGGCGAGCTTTCTTT. Protein product: CASSLFGGGRRAFF.

CDR3 in DNA: TGCGCCAGCAGCTTGACAGGGGCCGAGCAGTACGTC. Translated: CASSLTGAEQYV. V gene TRBV5-1 combines with J gene TRBJ2-7, with TRBD1 matching over 7 bases. The germline V gene encodes CDR1 SGHRS and CDR2 YFSETQ. CDR3 length: 12 amino acids. The V and J ends lost 1 base and 6 bases, in that order; junction bases with no gene match: 1.

The chain is built from TRBV29-1 and TRBJ1-1; possibly TRBD1 for D (5 bases). Germline V gives CDR1 SQVTM, CDR2 ANQGSEA. The CDR3 runs 13 residues. V was trimmed by 4 bases and J by 7 bases, leaving 16 bases between them. The CDR3 reads CSVGLATGGEAFF. The DNA for the CDR3 is TGCAGCGTTGGTCTAGCCACCGGGGGTGAAGCTTTCTTT.

A single count supports this clone. The chain is built from TRBV7-6 and TRBJ2-2; 8 bases match TRBD1. The germline V gene has CDR1 SGHVS and CDR2 FNYEAQ. The CDR3 covers 15 residues. Trimming at V came to 5 bases and at J to 2 bases, leaving 4 bases not matched to a gene. The CDR3 spells CASSEQGANTGELFF. In DNA form, the CDR3 reads TGTGCCAGCAGCGAGCAGGGGGCAAACACCGGGGAGCTGTTTTTT.

The gene calls are TRBV2 and TRBJ2-7; possible D gene TRBD2, 6 bases. The CDR3 totals 12 residues. Germline lookup yields CDR1 SNHLY and CDR2 FYNNEI. Between the trimmed V and J ends, which lost 5 bases and 4 bases, there was a span of 9 bases. The CDR3 DNA sequence: TGTGCCAGCAGTCCGGGGGTTTACGAGCAGTACTTC. Its translation: CASSPGVYEQYF.

The genes are TRBV27 and TRBJ2-5; 9 bases align to TRBD1. The CDR3 is 15 amino acids. V shed 5 bases, J shed 1 base, and the junction held 5 bases outside the gene matches. Germline V gene sequence: CDR1 MNHEY, CDR2 SMNVEV (reference sequence). The DNA for the CDR3 is TGTGCCAGCAGTCCGCCGGGACAGGGCCAAGAGACCCAGTACTTC. This encodes CASSPPGQGQETQYF.

The chain employs TRBV10-3 and TRBJ2-5, with 7 bases fitting TRBD2. CDR1 and CDR2 from the germline V gene are ENHRY and SYGVKD. CDR3 length equals 15 residues. Trimming at V came to 10 bases and at J to 2 bases, leaving 13 bases not matched to a gene. In nucleotides, the CDR3 is TGTGCCACGACTCGCGGCGGGAGTGCACAAGAGACCCAGTACTTC. Translation gives CATTRGGSAQETQYF.

At least ten counts were recorded for this clone. This chain joins TRBV27 and TRBJ2-1, with TRBD2 matching 10 bases. This CDR3 has 17 residues. V shed 4 bases, J shed 0 bases, and the junction held 6 bases outside the gene matches. Germline lookup yields CDR1 MNHEY and CDR2 SMNVEV (reference sequence). The CDR3 region has the DNA TGTGCCAGCAGTTGGACTAGCGGATTCGGCTCCTACAATGAGCAGTTCTTC. Its protein is CASSWTSGFGSYNEQFF.

Remarks on this clone: One junction end disagrees with the germline gene, perhaps due to a read error. Other DNA sequences within the sample encode an identical CDR3. The rearrangement links TRBV4-1 to TRBJ2-7, with TRBD2 matching 8 bases. The CDR3 extends over 15 amino acids. CDR1 is MGHRA, CDR2 YSYEKL, per germline. This CDR3 reads CASSHPGTRSYEQYF. The CDR3 DNA is TGCGCCAGTAGCCACCCCGGGACTAGAAGCTACGAGCAGTACTTC.

The CDR3 loop reads CASSLGLAGEQFF. In DNA, the CDR3 is TGTGCCAGCAGCTTGGGACTAGCAGGTGAGCAGTTCTTC. The genes are TRBV5-5 and TRBJ2-1, with TRBD2 matching over 7 bases. Germline loops: CDR1 SGHKS, CDR2 YYEKEE (reference sequence). The V and J ends lost 0 bases and 9 bases, in that order; junction bases with no gene match: 3. The CDR3 totals 13 residues.

V and J are TRBV6-6 and TRBJ2-7; the D is unclear. Germline loops: CDR1 MNHNY, CDR2 SVGAGI (reference sequence). This CDR3 is 14 amino acids long. The ends were cut back, 6 bases at V and 0 bases at J, with 12 bases in the middle. CDR3: CASRSTASSYEQYV. In DNA form, the CDR3 reads TGTGCCAGCAGATCGACCGCTAGCTCCTACGAGCAGTACGTC.

The chain joins TRBV6-4 to TRBJ2-1; TRBD2 might be the D (6 bases). The CDR3 runs to 15 residues. V dropped 6 bases and J dropped 7 bases, with 19 bases sitting between them. The V gene's germline CDR1 is MRHNA and CDR2 SNTAGT. CDR3 nucleotide sequence: TGTGCCAGCAGCCCGGGAGATGTTAGAAAAAATGAGCAGTTCTTC. Translation: CASSPGDVRKNEQFF.

This rearrangement joins TRBV9 to TRBJ2-3, with 7 bases aligning to TRBD2. This CDR3 spans 14 amino acids. CDR1 and CDR2 from the germline V gene are SGDLS and YYNGEE. V was pared by 2 bases and J by 4 bases, with 4 bases of the junction left unmatched. The CDR3 loop is CASSVMLAADTQYF. The CDR3 DNA follows: TGTGCCAGCAGCGTTATGCTAGCGGCAGATACGCAGTATTTT.

V is TRBV7-8 and J is TRBJ2-3; 7 positions agree with TRBD2. CDR3 length equals 15 residues. With 7 bases clipped from V and 1 base from J, the junction kept 8 bases outside the gene matches. In germline, CDR1 is SGHVS, CDR2 FQNEAQ. The CDR3 DNA sequence: TGTGCCAGCACCGATTTGCTAGCGGGCACAGATACGCAGTATTTT. Translation: CASTDLLAGTDTQYF. Looking up the rest from reference TRBV7-8 and TRBJ2-3 gives the full variable domain: GAGVSQSPRYKVAKRGQDVALRCDPISGHVSLFWYQQALGQGPEFLTYFQNEAQLDKSGLPSDRFFAERPEGSVSTLKIQRTQQEDSAVYLCASTDLLAGTDTQYFGPGTRLTVL.

V gene TRBV5-1 combines with J gene TRBJ2-1, with D possibly TRBD2 on 5 matching bases. The length of the CDR3 is 15 residues. V lost 2 bases to trimming and J lost 0 bases, with 9 bases between them. Germline V gives CDR1 SGHRS, CDR2 YFSETQ. The CDR3 loop reads CASSFSGYSYNEQFF. The CDR3 nucleotides are TGCGCCAGCAGCTTCAGCGGCTACTCCTACAATGAGCAGTTCTTC.

The J gene is TRBJ1-2, the V gene TRBV25-1; the D is unclear. V lost 2 bases to trimming and J lost 8 bases, with 6 bases between them. This CDR3 has 11 amino acids. From germline, CDR1 is MGHDK and CDR2 SYGVNS. The CDR3: CASSETSGYTF. The CDR3 region has the DNA TGTGCCAGCAGTGAAACATCGGGCTACACCTTC.

V gene TRBV14 combines with J gene TRBJ2-2; 7 bases fit TRBD2. Looked up from germline, CDR1 is SGHDN and CDR2 is FVKESK. The CDR3 length is 18 residues. The junction had 13 bases not matched to a gene; V was cut back by 0 bases and J by 6 bases. The CDR3 DNA reads as TGTGCCAGCAGCCAAGATCGAGCGGGATTCCGCATACCCGGGGAGCTGTTTTTT. Residues: CASSQDRAGFRIPGELFF.

The chain is built from TRBV28 and TRBJ2-2, with D hard to call. Trimming removed 4 bases at V and 1 base at J, with 16 bases between. Germline V CDR1 and CDR2: MDHEN, SYDVKM. This CDR3 has 17 residues. DNA for the CDR3: TGTGCCAGCAGTTCAGCGCTAGGGCTAGGGAACACCGGGGAGCTGTTTTTT. This sequence encodes CASSSALGLGNTGELFF.

V and J are TRBV9 and TRBJ1-1; perhaps TRBD1 as D (5 bases). Germline CDR1 reads SGDLS; CDR2 reads YYNGEE. The CDR3 length is 14 residues. Trimming stripped 4 bases from V and 2 bases from J, with 12 bases between. In nucleotides, the CDR3 is TGTGCCAGCAGCCTCGGACAATTTAACACTGAAGCTTTCTTT. It is translated as CASSLGQFNTEAFF.